A selection of T cell receptor beta chains follows, all from one sample in a study of Graves' ophthalmopathy and Graves' hyperthyroidism. MiXCR, applied by TCRdb to the multiplex PCR reads, yields one record per CDR3 protein. The sample lists just over 400,000 distinct CDR3 sequences, roughly 21% occurring once. The sequenced material came from peripheral blood. These TCRs come from a woman between 18 and 29 years old with stable Graves' hyperthyroidism. CDR3s include the opening cysteine and the closing phenylalanine or tryptophan. The order of the fields is D gene, clone size, V gene, J gene, CDR3 protein, CDR3 DNA. A D gene is named only where the DNA matches it firmly. Rows may omit the clone size; those that give it use once, few, many or a size class.

-,many,TRBV19,TRBJ1-2,CASSIGRFYGYTF,TGTGCCAGTAGTATAGGACGGTTCTATGGCTACACCTTC
TRBD1,-,TRBV6-1,TRBJ1-5,CASSGQGSGNQPQHF,TGTGCCAGCAGCGGACAGGGGTCGGGCAATCAGCCCCAGCATTTT
-,-,TRBV29-1,TRBJ1-2,CSVEGGVQGSGYTF,TGCAGCGTTGAGGGCGGGGTACAGGGTTCTGGCTACACCTTC
TRBD2,-,TRBV7-8,TRBJ2-5,CASSPGRLAGAQETQYF,TGTGCCAGCAGCCCCGGGCGGCTAGCGGGGGCCCAAGAGACCCAGTACTTC
TRBD2,-,TRBV28,TRBJ2-7,CASSLPQLSTSGSEQYF,TGTGCCAGCAGTTTACCCCAGCTTTCGACTAGCGGGAGCGAGCAGTACTTC
-,-,TRBV30,TRBJ2-7,CAWSVGSEYEQYF,TGTGCCTGGAGTGTAGGGTCTGAGTACGAGCAGTACTTC
TRBD1,many,TRBV19,TRBJ2-7,CASSKRTGTGTYEQYF,TGTGCCAGTAGTAAGCGGACCGGGACAGGGACCTACGAGCAGTACTTC
TRBD2,many,TRBV7-2,TRBJ2-5,CASSLGRERETQYF,TGTGCCAGCAGCTTAGGGCGGGAGAGAGAGACCCAGTACTTC
-,-,TRBV6-2/TRBV6-3,TRBJ1-1,CASSWPGTEAFF,TGTGCCAGCAGTTGGCCGGGAACTGAAGCTTTCTTT
-,many,TRBV30,TRBJ1-1,CAWSVGGGYTEAFF,TGTGCCTGGAGTGTAGGGGGGGGCTACACTGAAGCTTTCTTT
TRBD1,many,TRBV6-1,TRBJ2-7,CASSVGQATYEQYF,TGTGCCAGCAGTGTTGGACAGGCAACCTACGAGCAGTACTTC
TRBD2,few,TRBV20-1,TRBJ2-7,CSARDTWTSPIEQYF,TGCAGTGCTAGGGACACCTGGACTAGTCCGATCGAGCAGTACTTC
TRBD2,-,TRBV2,TRBJ2-2,CASSDPRGSGDTGELFF,TGTGCCAGCAGTGATCCAAGGGGTAGCGGGGACACCGGGGAGCTGTTTTTT
-,many,TRBV5-1,TRBJ1-2,CASRSGLGNYGYTF,TGCGCCAGCAGGTCAGGGCTCGGGAACTATGGCTACACCTTC
-,many,TRBV6-2/TRBV6-3,TRBJ1-5,CASSYGKNQPQHF,TGTGCCAGCAGTTACGGGAAAAATCAGCCCCAGCATTTT
-,many,TRBV7-2,TRBJ1-1,CASSTTTVTTEAFF,TGTGCCAGCAGCACAACTACAGTTACCACTGAAGCTTTCTTT
TRBD1,many,TRBV5-1,TRBJ2-7,CASRGTGVFSYEQYF,TGCGCCAGCCGCGGGACAGGGGTCTTCTCCTACGAGCAGTACTTC
TRBD1,-,TRBV28,TRBJ2-7,CASSPSGTGSYEQYF,TGTGCCAGCAGCCCCTCCGGGACAGGGTCCTACGAGCAGTACTTC
TRBD2,-,TRBV9,TRBJ2-7,CASSVNGGTSGRYEQYF,TGTGCCAGCAGCGTAAATGGCGGGACTAGCGGGAGATACGAGCAGTACTTC
TRBD2,many,TRBV6-5,TRBJ2-7,CASSHGTSGSSYEQYF,TGTGCCAGCAGTCACGGGACTAGCGGGAGCTCCTACGAGCAGTACTTC
-,few,TRBV28,TRBJ1-2,CASSKQNYGYTF,TGTGCCAGCAGCAAGCAGAACTATGGCTACACCTTC
TRBD1,few,TRBV12-3/TRBV12-4,TRBJ2-4,CASSTPDRERGLAKNIQYF,TGTGCCAGCAGTACCCCCGACAGGGAGAGGGGGCTAGCCAAAAACATTCAGTACTTC
TRBD1,few,TRBV11-1,TRBJ2-7,CASSPQARTGRIYEQYF,TGTGCCAGCAGCCCCCAAGCCCGGACAGGGCGGATCTACGAGCAGTACTTC
-,many,TRBV7-3,TRBJ2-2,CASAEWTGELFF,TGTGCCAGCGCTGAGTGGACCGGGGAGCTGTTTTTT
TRBD2,-,TRBV6-2/TRBV6-3,TRBJ2-7,CASSFFVAGGFYEQYF,TGTGCCAGCAGTTTCTTTGTAGCGGGAGGTTTCTACGAGCAGTACTTC
-,few,TRBV27,TRBJ1-1,CASSPGTIKNTEAFF,TGTGCCAGCAGTCCAGGGACCATAAAGAACACTGAAGCTTTCTTT
-,-,TRBV7-2,TRBJ1-3,CASSSQGFGNTIYF,TGTGCCAGCAGCTCTCAGGGGTTTGGAAACACCATATATTTT
-,many,TRBV6-5,TRBJ2-5,CASLSTGLETQYF,TGTGCCAGCCTTTCGACAGGACTCGAGACCCAGTACTTC
TRBD2,many,TRBV28,TRBJ2-2,CASTLPEGTSGGGELFF,TGTGCCAGCACCCTCCCAGAGGGGACCTCGGGGGGCGGGGAGCTGTTTTTT
-,-,TRBV6-5,TRBJ1-1,CASSSGLLHMNTEAFF,TGTGCCAGCAGTTCCGGCCTACTACATATGAACACTGAAGCTTTCTTT
-,many,TRBV15,TRBJ2-7,CATSRNFYEQYF,TGTGCCACCAGCAGAAACTTCTACGAGCAGTACTTC
-,many,TRBV6-5,TRBJ1-2,CASSPYETNYGYTF,TGTGCCAGCAGTCCCTACGAGACCAACTATGGCTACACCTTC
-,many,TRBV20-1,TRBJ2-5,CSATQDQETQYF,TGCAGTGCTACCCAGGACCAAGAGACCCAGTACTTC
-,many,TRBV19,TRBJ2-2,CASSIWGTGELFF,TGTGCCAGTAGTATTTGGGGTACCGGGGAGCTGTTTTTT
-,few,TRBV6-4,TRBJ2-2,CASRGIGDIARANAGELFF,TGTGCCAGCAGGGGGATCGGGGACATCGCACGGGCAAACGCCGGGGAGCTGTTTTTT
-,-,TRBV5-1,TRBJ2-5,CASTPTSRGETQYF,TGCGCCAGCACTCCTACCTCGAGGGGCGAGACCCAGTACTTC
-,-,TRBV6-1,TRBJ1-1,CASIKSLHTGLNTEAFF,TGTGCCAGCATCAAATCCCTTCATACAGGGCTGAACACTGAAGCTTTCTTT
TRBD2,many,TRBV6-1,TRBJ2-7,CASSEEAGSSYEQYF,TGTGCCAGCAGTGAAGAAGCGGGGAGCTCCTACGAGCAGTACTTC
-,-,TRBV6-1,TRBJ1-5,CASREGRDTYSNQPQHF,TGTGCCAGCAGGGAGGGTCGGGACACCTATAGCAATCAGCCCCAGCATTTT
TRBD2,once,TRBV6-2/TRBV6-3,TRBJ2-7,CASSYGLAGVSGYEQYF,TGTGCCAGCAGTTACGGACTAGCGGGAGTGTCGGGCTACGAGCAGTACTTC
-,many,TRBV30,TRBJ2-5,CAWSVQGWETQYF,TGTGCCTGGAGTGTTCAGGGGTGGGAGACCCAGTACTTC
-,many,TRBV6-1,TRBJ1-5,CASLPGIDQLQHF,TGTGCCAGCTTACCGGGGATCGATCAGCTCCAGCATTTT
TRBD2,many,TRBV18,TRBJ2-5,CASSPSGIQETQYF,TGTGCCAGCTCACCAAGCGGGATCCAAGAGACCCAGTACTTC
-,many,TRBV19,TRBJ1-5,CASRDTQFNQPQHF,TGTGCCAGCCGGGACACCCAATTCAATCAGCCCCAGCATTTT
-,many,TRBV19,TRBJ1-5,CASKTETNQPQHF,TGTGCCAGTAAGACAGAGACCAATCAGCCCCAGCATTTT